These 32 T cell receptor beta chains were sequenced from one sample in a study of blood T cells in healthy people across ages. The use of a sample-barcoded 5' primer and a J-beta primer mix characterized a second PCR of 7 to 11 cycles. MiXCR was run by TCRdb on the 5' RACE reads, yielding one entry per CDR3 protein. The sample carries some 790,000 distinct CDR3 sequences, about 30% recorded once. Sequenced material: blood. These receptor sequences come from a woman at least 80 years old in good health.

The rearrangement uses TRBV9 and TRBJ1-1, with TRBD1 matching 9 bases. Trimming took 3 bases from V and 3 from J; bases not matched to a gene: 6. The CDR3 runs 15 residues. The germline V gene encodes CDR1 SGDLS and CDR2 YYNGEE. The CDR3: CASSGTGALDTEAFF. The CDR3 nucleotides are TGTGCCAGCAGCGGGACAGGGGCCCTAGACACTGAAGCTTTCTTT.

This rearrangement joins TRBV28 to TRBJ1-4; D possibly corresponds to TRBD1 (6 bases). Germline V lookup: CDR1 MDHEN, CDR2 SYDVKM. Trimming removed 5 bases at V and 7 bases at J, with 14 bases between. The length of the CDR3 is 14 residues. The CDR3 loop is CASSPPTGREKLFF. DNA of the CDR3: TGTGCCAGCAGTCCCCCCACAGGGCGTGAAAAACTGTTTTTT.

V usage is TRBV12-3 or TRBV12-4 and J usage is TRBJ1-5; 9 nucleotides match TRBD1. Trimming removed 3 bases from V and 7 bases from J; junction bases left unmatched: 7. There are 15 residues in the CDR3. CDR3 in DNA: TGTGCCAGCAGTTTTACAGGGGGCGGAACGCAGCCCCAGCATTTT. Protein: CASSFTGGGTQPQHF.

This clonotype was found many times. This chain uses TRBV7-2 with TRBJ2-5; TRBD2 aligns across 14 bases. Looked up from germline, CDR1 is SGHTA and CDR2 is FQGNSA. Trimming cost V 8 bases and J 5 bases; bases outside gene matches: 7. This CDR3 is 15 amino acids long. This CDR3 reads CASGGLAGVRETQYF. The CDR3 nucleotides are TGTGCCAGCGGGGGACTAGCGGGGGTCCGGGAGACCCAGTACTTC.

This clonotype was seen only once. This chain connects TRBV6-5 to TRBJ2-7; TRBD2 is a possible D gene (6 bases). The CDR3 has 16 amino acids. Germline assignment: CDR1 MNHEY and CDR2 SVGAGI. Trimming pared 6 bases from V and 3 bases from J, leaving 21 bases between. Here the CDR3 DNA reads TGTGCCAGCAGCCTTGGGGTAGCGGAGGGTCACTACGAGCAGTACTTC. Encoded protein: CASSLGVAEGHYEQYF.

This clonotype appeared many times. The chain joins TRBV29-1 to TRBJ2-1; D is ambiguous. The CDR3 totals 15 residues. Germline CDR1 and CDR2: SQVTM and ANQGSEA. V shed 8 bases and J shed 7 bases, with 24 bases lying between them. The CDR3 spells CSTRIASGSRNEQFF. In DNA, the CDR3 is TGCAGCACTCGAATCGCGTCGGGCTCGAGGAATGAGCAGTTCTTC.

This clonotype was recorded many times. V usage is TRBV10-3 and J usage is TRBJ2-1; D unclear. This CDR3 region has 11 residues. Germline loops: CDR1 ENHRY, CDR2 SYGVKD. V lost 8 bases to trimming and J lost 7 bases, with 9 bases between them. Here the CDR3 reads CAIGSGNEQFF. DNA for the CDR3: TGTGCCATCGGGTCTGGAAATGAGCAGTTCTTC.

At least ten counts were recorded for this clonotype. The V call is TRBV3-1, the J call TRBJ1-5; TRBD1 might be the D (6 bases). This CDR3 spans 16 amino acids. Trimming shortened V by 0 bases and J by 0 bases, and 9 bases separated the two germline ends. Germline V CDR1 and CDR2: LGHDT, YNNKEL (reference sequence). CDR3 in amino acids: CASSQEPGVSNQPQHF. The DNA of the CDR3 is TGTGCCAGCAGCCAAGAACCAGGGGTTAGCAATCAGCCCCAGCATTTT.

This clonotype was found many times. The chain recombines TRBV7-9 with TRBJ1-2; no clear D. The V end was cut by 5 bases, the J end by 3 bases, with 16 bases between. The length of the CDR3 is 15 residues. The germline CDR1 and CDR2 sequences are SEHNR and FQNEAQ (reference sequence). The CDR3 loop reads CASSRPPDQYYGYTF. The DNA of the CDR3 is TGTGCCAGCAGCCGACCCCCCGATCAGTACTATGGCTACACCTTC.

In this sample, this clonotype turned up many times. CDR3 in amino acids: CASSLGGTIDQPQHF. CDR3 sequence (DNA): TGTGCCAGCAGCCTCGGGGGAACAATTGATCAGCCCCAGCATTTT. The V gene is TRBV12-3 or TRBV12-4, the J gene TRBJ1-5; possible D gene TRBD1, 5 bases. This CDR3 region has 15 residues. V lost 6 bases and J 5 bases, leaving 17 bases between the germline ends.

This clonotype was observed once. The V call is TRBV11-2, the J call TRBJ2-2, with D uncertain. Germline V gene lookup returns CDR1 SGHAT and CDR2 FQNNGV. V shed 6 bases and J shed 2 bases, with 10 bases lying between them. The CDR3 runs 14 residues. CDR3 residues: CASRMDGNTGELFF. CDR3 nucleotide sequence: TGTGCCAGCAGAATGGACGGAAACACCGGGGAGCTGTTTTTT.

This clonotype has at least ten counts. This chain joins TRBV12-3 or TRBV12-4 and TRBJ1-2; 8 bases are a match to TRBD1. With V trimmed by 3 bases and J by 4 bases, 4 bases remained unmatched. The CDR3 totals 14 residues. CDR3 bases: TGTGCCAGCAGTTTCAACAGGGGGTCCTATGGCTACACCTTC. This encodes CASSFNRGSYGYTF.

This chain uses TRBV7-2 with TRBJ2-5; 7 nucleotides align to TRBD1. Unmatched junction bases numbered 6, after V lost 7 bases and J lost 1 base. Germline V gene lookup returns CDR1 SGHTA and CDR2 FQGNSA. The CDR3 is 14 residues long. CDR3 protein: CASNTRTGQETQYF. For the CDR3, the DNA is TGTGCCAGCAACACTCGGACAGGCCAAGAGACCCAGTACTTC.

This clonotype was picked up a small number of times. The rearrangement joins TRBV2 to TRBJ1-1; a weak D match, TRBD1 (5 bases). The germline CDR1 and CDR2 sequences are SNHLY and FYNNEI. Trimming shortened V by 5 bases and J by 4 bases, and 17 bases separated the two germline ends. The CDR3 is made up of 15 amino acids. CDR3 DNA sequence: TGTGCCAGCAGTCTCAGACCGGGAGGGACCACTGAAGCTTTCTTT. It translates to CASSLRPGGTTEAFF.

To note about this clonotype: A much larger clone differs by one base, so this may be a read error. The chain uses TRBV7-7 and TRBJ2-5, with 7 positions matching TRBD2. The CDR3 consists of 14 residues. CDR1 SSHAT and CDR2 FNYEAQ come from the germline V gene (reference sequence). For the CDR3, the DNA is TGTGTCAGCAGCTCAGGACTAGTACAAGAGACCCAGTACTTC. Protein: CVSSSGLVQETQYF. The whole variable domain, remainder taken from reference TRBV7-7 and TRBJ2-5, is GAGVSQSPRYKVTKRGQDVTLRCDPISSHATLYWYQQALGQGPEFLTYFNYEAQPDKSGLPSDRFSAERPEGSISTLTIQRTEQRDSAMYRCVSSSGLVQETQYFGPGTRLLVL.

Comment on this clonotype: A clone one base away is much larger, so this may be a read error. In DNA, the CDR3 is TGTGCCGGCAGTCCTGCGGGGGGCAAAAAGGAGCAGTTCTTC. It yields the protein CAGSPAGGKKEQFF. The chain carries TRBV28 and TRBJ2-1; TRBD2 matches at 8 bases. Per germline, CDR1 MDHEN and CDR2 SYDVKM. This CDR3 has 14 amino acids.

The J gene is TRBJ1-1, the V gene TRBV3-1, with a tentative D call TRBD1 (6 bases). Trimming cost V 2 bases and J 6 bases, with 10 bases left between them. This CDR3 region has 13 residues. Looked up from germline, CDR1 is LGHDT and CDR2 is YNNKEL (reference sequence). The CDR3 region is CASSQYGQSEAFF. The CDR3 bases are TGTGCCAGCAGCCAATATGGACAGTCTGAAGCTTTCTTT.

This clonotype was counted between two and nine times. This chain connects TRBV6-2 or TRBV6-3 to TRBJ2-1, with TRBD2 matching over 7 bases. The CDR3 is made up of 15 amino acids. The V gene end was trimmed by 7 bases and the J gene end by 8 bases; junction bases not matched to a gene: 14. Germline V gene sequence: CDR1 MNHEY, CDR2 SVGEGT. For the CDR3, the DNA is TGTGCCAGCACTTCTCAGGGCGGGGGACGGTATGAGCAGTTCTTC. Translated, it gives CASTSQGGGRYEQFF.

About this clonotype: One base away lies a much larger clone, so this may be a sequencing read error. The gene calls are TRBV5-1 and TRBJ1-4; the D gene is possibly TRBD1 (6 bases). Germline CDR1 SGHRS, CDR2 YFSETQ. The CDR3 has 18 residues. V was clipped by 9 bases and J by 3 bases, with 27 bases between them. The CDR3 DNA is TGCGCCATCGTAATCGGACGGGGGGCAGGTTGTGCTAATGAAAAACTGTTTTTT. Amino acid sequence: CAIVIGRGAGCANEKLFF.

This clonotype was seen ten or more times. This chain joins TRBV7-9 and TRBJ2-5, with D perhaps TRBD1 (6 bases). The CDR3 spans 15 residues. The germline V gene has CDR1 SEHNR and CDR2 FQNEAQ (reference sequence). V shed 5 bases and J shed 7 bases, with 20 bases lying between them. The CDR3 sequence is CASSGSLQGPGTQYF. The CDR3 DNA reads TGTGCCAGCAGCGGTAGTTTACAGGGCCCAGGGACCCAGTACTTC.

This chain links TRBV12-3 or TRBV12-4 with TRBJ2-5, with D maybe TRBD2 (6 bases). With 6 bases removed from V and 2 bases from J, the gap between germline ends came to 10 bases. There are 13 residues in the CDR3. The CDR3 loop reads CASRMSGQETQYF. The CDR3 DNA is TGTGCCAGCAGGATGAGCGGGCAAGAGACCCAGTACTTC.

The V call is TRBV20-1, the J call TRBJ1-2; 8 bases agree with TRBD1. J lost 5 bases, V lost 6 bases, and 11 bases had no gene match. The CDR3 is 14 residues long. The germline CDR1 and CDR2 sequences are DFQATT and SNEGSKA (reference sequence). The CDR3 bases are TGCAGTGCCATTCGGACAGGGCTCGGGTATGGCTACACCTTC. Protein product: CSAIRTGLGYGYTF.

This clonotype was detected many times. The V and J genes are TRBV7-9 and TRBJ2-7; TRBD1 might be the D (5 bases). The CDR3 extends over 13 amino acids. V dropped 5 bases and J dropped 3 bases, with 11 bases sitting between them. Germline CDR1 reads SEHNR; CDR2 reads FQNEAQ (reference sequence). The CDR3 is CASSQAQGYEQYF. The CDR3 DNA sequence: TGTGCCAGCAGCCAGGCTCAGGGCTACGAGCAGTACTTC.

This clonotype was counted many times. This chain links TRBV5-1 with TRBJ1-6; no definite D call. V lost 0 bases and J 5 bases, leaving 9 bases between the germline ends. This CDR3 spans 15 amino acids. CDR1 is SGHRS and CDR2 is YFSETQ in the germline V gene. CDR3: CASSLEGANNSPLHF. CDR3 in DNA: TGCGCCAGCAGCTTGGAGGGCGCTAATAATTCACCCCTCCACTTT.

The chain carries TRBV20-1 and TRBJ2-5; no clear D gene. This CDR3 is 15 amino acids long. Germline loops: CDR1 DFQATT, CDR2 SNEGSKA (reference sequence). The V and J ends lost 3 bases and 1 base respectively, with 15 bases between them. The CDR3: CSARVVIGPQETQYF. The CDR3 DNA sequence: TGCAGTGCTAGGGTGGTGATTGGGCCCCAAGAGACCCAGTACTTC.

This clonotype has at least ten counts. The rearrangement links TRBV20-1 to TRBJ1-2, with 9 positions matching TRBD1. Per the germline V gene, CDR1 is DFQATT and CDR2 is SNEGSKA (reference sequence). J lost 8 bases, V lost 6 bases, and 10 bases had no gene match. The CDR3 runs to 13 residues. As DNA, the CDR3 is TGCAGTGCAAGGACAGGGGAGTACTGGGGCTACACCTTC. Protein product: CSARTGEYWGYTF.

The CDR3 is CASGRTTRNTIYF. CDR3 nucleotides: TGTGCCAGCGGTAGGACTACCCGCAACACCATATATTTT. This chain connects TRBV21-1 to TRBJ1-3. TRBV21-1 is annotated as a pseudogene. The CDR3 has 13 amino acids.

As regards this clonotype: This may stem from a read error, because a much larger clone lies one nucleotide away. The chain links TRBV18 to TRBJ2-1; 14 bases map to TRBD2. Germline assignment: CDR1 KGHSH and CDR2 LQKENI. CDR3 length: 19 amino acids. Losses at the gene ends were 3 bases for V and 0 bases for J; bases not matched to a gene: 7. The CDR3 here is CASSPRTSGGLSSYNEQFF. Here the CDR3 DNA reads TGTGCCAGCTCACCCAGGACTAGCGGGGGGCTGAGCTCCTACAATGAGCAGTTCTTC.

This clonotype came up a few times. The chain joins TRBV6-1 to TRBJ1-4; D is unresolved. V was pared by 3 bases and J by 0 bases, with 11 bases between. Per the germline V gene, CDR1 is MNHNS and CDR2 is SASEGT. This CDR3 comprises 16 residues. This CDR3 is CASSEIHRATNEKLFF. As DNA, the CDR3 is TGTGCCAGCAGTGAGATCCATCGAGCAACTAATGAAAAACTGTTTTTT.

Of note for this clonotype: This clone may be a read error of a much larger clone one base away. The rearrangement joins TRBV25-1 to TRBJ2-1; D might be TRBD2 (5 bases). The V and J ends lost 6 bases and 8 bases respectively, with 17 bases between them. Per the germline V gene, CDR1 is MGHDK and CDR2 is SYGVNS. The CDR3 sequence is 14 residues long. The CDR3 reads CASRASLAIDEQFF. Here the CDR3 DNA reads TGTGCCAGCAGGGCCAGCCTAGCTATCGATGAGCAGTTCTTC.

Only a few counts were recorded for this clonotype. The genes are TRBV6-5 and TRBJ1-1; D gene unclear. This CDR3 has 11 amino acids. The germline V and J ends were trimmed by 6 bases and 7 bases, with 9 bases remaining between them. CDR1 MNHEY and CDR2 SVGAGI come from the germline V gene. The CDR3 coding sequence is TGTGCCAGCAGAGCCCTTGATGAAGCTTTCTTT. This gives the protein CASRALDEAFF.

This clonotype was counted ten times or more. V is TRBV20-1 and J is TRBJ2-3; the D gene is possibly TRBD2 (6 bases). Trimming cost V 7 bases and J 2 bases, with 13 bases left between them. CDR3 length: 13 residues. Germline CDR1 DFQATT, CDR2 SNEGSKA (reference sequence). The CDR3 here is CSVRRGITDTQYF. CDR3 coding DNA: TGCAGTGTCCGCCGGGGGATCACAGATACGCAGTATTTT.